This TCR beta chain came from a study of blood T cell repertoires in COVID-19. On the study more broadly: Acute and convalescent COVID-19 samples came from the United States, Italy and Spain.

As handled by the study authors: Estimation of nucleated cell counts was performed using reference gene primer amplification. Using immunoSEQ multiplex PCR, the repertoire was profiled, and TCRdb retains in-frame clones only, with some absent. The V and J calls and clone size are taken from that table; D and trimming were inferred from the DNA. Of roughly 160,000 clones listed, approximately 87% are singletons. The receptor's source is a woman between 65 and 79 years old with COVID-19, enrolled during active disease. Sequenced input: peripheral blood.

The CDR3 loop reads CASSASGTVYGYTF. DNA for the CDR3: TGTGCCAGCAGCGCGTCCGGGACAGTCTATGGCTACACCTTC. V is TRBV7-9 and J is TRBJ1-2; 7 bases agree with TRBD1. This CDR3 region has 14 residues. CDR1 is SEHNR and CDR2 is FQNEAQ in the germline V gene (reference sequence). The V segment lost 5 bases and the J segment 4 bases; nucleotides outside the gene matches: 7. Using reference TRBV7-9 and TRBJ1-2 for the parts outside the CDR3, the full variable domain is DTGVSQNPRHKITKRGQNVTFRCDPISEHNRLYWYRQTLGQGPEFLTYFQNEAQLEKSRLLSDRFSAERPKGSFSTLEIQRTEQGDSAMYLCASSASGTVYGYTFGSGTRLTVV.